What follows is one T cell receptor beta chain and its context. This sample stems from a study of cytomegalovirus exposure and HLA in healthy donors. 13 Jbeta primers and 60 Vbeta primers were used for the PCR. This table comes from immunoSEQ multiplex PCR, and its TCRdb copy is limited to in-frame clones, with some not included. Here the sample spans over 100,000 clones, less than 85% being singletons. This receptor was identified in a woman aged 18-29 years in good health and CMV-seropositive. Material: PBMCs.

CDR3 sequence reads: CASSFSGRTGNTIYF. CDR3 coding DNA: TGTGCCAGCAGTTTTAGCGGTAGGACTGGAAACACCATATATTTT. The chain joins TRBV27 to TRBJ1-3, with D unresolved. Germline V lookup: CDR1 MNHEY, CDR2 SMNVEV (reference sequence). V lost 3 bases to trimming and J lost 2 bases, with 11 bases between them. The CDR3 is made up of 15 amino acids.